Listed here is a single T cell receptor (beta chain). The antigen remains unidentified. Donors likely had unrecorded immune exposures despite being nominally healthy when sampled. V lost 10 bases to trimming and J lost 3 bases, with 10 bases between them. Per the germline V gene, CDR1 is MNHEY and CDR2 is SMNVEV (reference sequence). The CDR3 contains 11 residues. Use of 60 Vbeta and 13 Jbeta primers characterized the PCR. Clones were read by immunoSEQ multiplex PCR, and TCRdb kept only the in-frame ones, dropping some. The sample has about 160,000 clones; roughly 80% are singletons. This entry belongs to a study of cytomegalovirus exposure and HLA in healthy donors. General study findings and limits: Many donors shared some public TCRs, even though most TCR sequences were rare. A later analysis linked about 17,000 TCR beta sequences to HLA alleles at 0.05 false discovery rate.

The chain couples TRBV27 to TRBJ2-7; unclear D gene. The TCR comes from a female donor in good health and CMV-seronegative. Sequences were obtained from PBMCs. In nucleotides, the CDR3 is TGTGCCACTGAGGCTGGCTACGAGCAGTACTTC. It is translated as CATEAGYEQYF.